This TCR beta chain was recorded in a study of blood T cell repertoires in COVID-19. About the research overall: Donors in the United States, Italy and Spain gave samples during acute or convalescent COVID-19. T cells, B-cell-depleted T cells, or PBMCs provided the cDNA or gDNA that served as material.

Original processing notes: Estimation of nucleated cell counts relied on the amplification of reference gene primers. Sequenced by immunoSEQ multiplex PCR; TCRdb stores in-frame clones only, minus some. V, J and clone size reflect that table, while D and trimming were determined from the DNA. The sample has approximately 85,000 clones, around 92% seen once. Between the trimmed V and J ends, which lost 5 bases and 0 bases, there was a span of 7 bases. This CDR3 is built from 12 residues. Germline V gene data show CDR1 as GTSNPN and CDR2 as SVGIG (reference sequence). This chain joins TRBV30 and TRBJ1-1, with D maybe TRBD1 (6 bases). The TCR sequence derives from an older woman with active COVID-19. The material sequenced was peripheral blood. The CDR3 DNA reads as TGTGCCTGGGACAGGCTGAACACTGAAGCTTTCTTT. Translating gives CAWDRLNTEAFF.